This T cell receptor (beta chain) stems from a study of cytomegalovirus exposure and HLA in healthy donors. Findings of the study overall: Cytomegalovirus association was listed for about 150 TCR beta chains. V- and J-gene trimming in TCR beta was tied to a missense DCLRE1C variant by an analysis performed later. Most CMV-associated TCR beta chains were later found to appear HLA-restricted.

PCR primers comprised 60 Vbeta and 13 Jbeta primers. Authors' processing steps: About 10 million shared chains were among some 80 million unique TCR beta chains counted in a later analysis. Profiling relied on immunoSEQ multiplex PCR, and the TCRdb table lists in-frame clones only, not all of them. V and J calls plus clone size are reproduced from that table; the DNA served to infer D and trimming. This sample has 130,000 or so clones, with approximately 85% found just once. From germline, CDR1 is SGDLS and CDR2 YYNGEE. The CDR3 totals 15 residues. Germline trimming cut 5 bases from V and 6 bases from J; bases unmatched to any gene: 9. This clone was picked up one time. What it binds is not known.

The chain is built from TRBV9 and TRBJ2-1; 9 positions match TRBD2. Input material: PBMCs. The sequence was obtained from a woman aged 30 to 39 in good health and CMV-seropositive. Here the CDR3 reads CASSAEGGRANEQFF. CDR3 sequence (DNA): TGTGCCAGCAGTGCGGAAGGCGGGAGGGCCAATGAGCAGTTCTTC.